These 4 T cell receptor beta chains were all obtained from the same sample, sequenced in a study of blood T cell repertoires in COVID-19. Profiled with immunoSEQ multiplex PCR; TCRdb holds only in-frame clones, not every one. The sample lists 330,000 or so clones, about 90% occurring once. The sequencing sample was made of PBMCs or T cells enriched from blood (not recorded which). The receptor source for this set is a man in his forties in a cohort exposed to, infected with or recovered from COVID-19 (not recorded which).

V gene TRBV7-8 combines with J gene TRBJ1-3; D remains ambiguous. Germline assignment: CDR1 SGHVS and CDR2 FQNEAQ. The CDR3 is 19 amino acids. V lost 3 bases and J 0 bases, leaving 21 bases between the germline ends. The CDR3 sequence: CASSFALGKGVISGNTIYF. The CDR3 region has the DNA TGTGCCAGCAGCTTCGCTTTGGGCAAGGGAGTCATCTCTGGAAACACCATATATTTT. Based on the CDR3 plus reference TRBV7-8 and TRBJ1-3, the full variable domain is GAGVSQSPRYKVAKRGQDVALRCDPISGHVSLFWYQQALGQGPEFLTYFQNEAQLDKSGLPSDRFFAERPEGSVSTLKIQRTQQEDSAVYLCASSFALGKGVISGNTIYFGEGSWLTVV.

This rearrangement joins TRBV6-1 to TRBJ2-7; 10 positions match TRBD2. V shed 3 bases, J shed 7 bases, and the junction held 9 bases outside the gene matches. Per germline, CDR1 MNHNS and CDR2 SASEGT. The CDR3 sequence is 15 residues long. The CDR3 DNA reads TGTGCCAGCAGTGACCCGATAGCGGGAGGTAGGGAGCAGTACTTC. Translated: CASSDPIAGGREQYF.

V is TRBV25-1 and J is TRBJ1-5; D not certain. Trimming stripped 6 bases from V and 2 bases from J, with 11 bases between. The CDR3 runs 14 residues. Per the germline V gene, CDR1 is MGHDK and CDR2 is SYGVNS. The CDR3 bases are TGTGCCAGCAGATCTACTGGGCGCAATCAGCCCCAGCATTTT. It yields the protein CASRSTGRNQPQHF.

The gene calls are TRBV13 and TRBJ2-7; TRBD2 matches at 9 bases. From germline, CDR1 is PRHDT and CDR2 FYEKMQ (reference sequence). Trimming at V came to 0 bases and at J to 3 bases, leaving 9 bases not matched to a gene. This CDR3 region has 17 residues. The CDR3 DNA reads TGTGCCAGCAGCTTAGGCCAGTTAGCGGGAGATGTCTACGAGCAGTACTTC. Translating gives CASSLGQLAGDVYEQYF. The whole variable domain, filled in from reference TRBV13 and TRBJ2-7, reads AAGVIQSPRHLIKEKRETATLKCYPIPRHDTVYWYQQGPGQDPQFLISFYEKMQSDKGSIPDRFSAQQFSDYHSELNMSSLELGDSALYFCASSLGQLAGDVYEQYFGPGTRLTVT.